The count of the clone carrying this T cell receptor (beta chain) is one. CDR1 and CDR2 from the germline V gene are SGDLS and YYNGEE. Losses at the gene ends were 7 bases for V and 4 bases for J; bases not matched to a gene: 14. The CDR3 spans 16 residues. The method was immunoSEQ multiplex PCR; TCRdb's version includes in-frame clones alone and lacks a portion of them. There are about 40,000 clones in the sample; nearly 90% occur only once, and approximately 4.3% lies in the top ten. The sample belongs to a study of T cell changes during pregnancy in multiple sclerosis. Sequences were derived from CD8+ T cells from peripheral blood mononuclear cells, sampled in the first trimester of pregnancy. The source is a female donor with multiple sclerosis, enrolled in a pregnancy study. The chain is built from TRBV9 and TRBJ1-2; TRBD1 aligns across 9 bases. The DNA for the CDR3 is TGTGCCAGCCACCGGGACAGGGACGCCCTGTGCTATGGCTACACCTTC. Protein sequence: CASHRDRDALCYGYTF.